This TCR beta chain was observed in a study of blood T cell repertoires in COVID-19 (dated by TCRdb to the early 2020s). For the wider study: Samples from collaborators originated in the United States, Italy and Spain and spanned both the acute and convalescent phases of COVID-19. Sample metadata almost always included a de-identified subject ID, COVID-19 status, age in years and sex. HLA class I and class II types, where available, came from metadata supplied by the sample provider rather than from assay-based typing. Subjects who had been exposed to COVID-19, were actively infected with it, or had recovered from it provided the deeply sampled blood TCRbeta repertoires that made up the dataset. The samples were drawn from the first 160 participants of the ongoing ImmuneRACE study and from about 1,200 subjects provided by 6 global collaborators. The repertoires were made available in a free public database intended to serve as a resource for research on the immune response to SARS-CoV-2. The prospective study material was composed of cDNA or gDNA derived from T cells, B-cell-depleted T cells, or PBMCs. Summary of the overall study and its limitations: The amount of clinical and demographic metadata varied by source and participant and was provided uncurated.

TCRbeta CDR3 regions were amplified from genomic DNA by means of the immunoSEQ Assay, a bias-controlled multiplex PCR. Per the original workflow: The number of nucleated cells in each sample was estimated from the amplification of reference gene primers within the assay. To quantify the absolute abundance of each unique TCRbeta CDR3 rearrangement, sequence reads were collapsed and filtered. For each sample, productive Simpson clonality was calculated as the square root of Simpson's diversity index over productive rearrangements. TCRdb's version of the immuneACCESS table is confined to in-frame rearrangements and falls short of the full clone set. An unresolved V gene accounts for under half of the shortfall where checked; the remainder is of unknown origin. The V and J calls and clone size come from that table; D and trimming were worked out from the DNA. The sample includes about 230,000 clones, with roughly 80% observed a single time. The ten largest account for roughly 7.9% of the sample.

Collaborating institutions collected whole blood in K2EDTA tubes following their own protocols. For TCRbeta analysis, collaborator samples were shipped as frozen whole blood, as isolated PBMCs, or as DNA extracted from either sample type. Note on this clone: Its antigen is unknown. No base-level quality is on record; no much larger clone is a single base apart.

V is shortened by 2 bases, J by 2 bases, and the region joining them spans 10 bases. The CDR3 has 14 amino acids, counting the end cysteine and phenylalanine. This entry keeps only the CDR3 DNA: 42 bases, framed from base 1. Taken from the germline V gene, the CDR1 and CDR2 loops are SGHDN and FVKESK. The TCR comes from a woman aged 80 or older with acute or convalescent COVID-19. Sequencing was carried out using peripheral blood. Here the chain combines TRBV14 and TRBJ2-7; the D gene is unclear. The CDR3: CASSQLSSAYEQYF. The DNA sequence is TGTGCCAGCAGCCAACTCTCGTCAGCCTACGAGCAGTACTTC.